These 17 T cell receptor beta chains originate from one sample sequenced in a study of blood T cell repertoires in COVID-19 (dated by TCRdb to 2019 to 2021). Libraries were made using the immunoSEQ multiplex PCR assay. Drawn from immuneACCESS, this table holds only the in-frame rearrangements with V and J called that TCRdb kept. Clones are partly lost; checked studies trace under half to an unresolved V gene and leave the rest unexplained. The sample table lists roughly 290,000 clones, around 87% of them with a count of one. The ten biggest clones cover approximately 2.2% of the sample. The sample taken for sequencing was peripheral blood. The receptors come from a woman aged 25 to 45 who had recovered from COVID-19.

DNA of the CDR3: TGTGCCAGCAGCTCTGGGACTAGCGGCACAGATACGCAGTATTTT. Translated, it gives CASSSGTSGTDTQYF. The genes are TRBV7-3 and TRBJ2-3; TRBD2 aligns across 10 bases. The germline V gene encodes CDR1 SGHTA and CDR2 FQGTGA. V gave up 4 bases and J gave up 1 base; unmatched junction bases: 2. CDR3 size: 15 residues.

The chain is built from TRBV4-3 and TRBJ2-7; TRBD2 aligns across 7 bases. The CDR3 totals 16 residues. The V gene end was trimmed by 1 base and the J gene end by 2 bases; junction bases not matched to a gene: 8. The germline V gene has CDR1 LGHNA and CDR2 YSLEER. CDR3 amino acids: CASSQVLAGDTYEQYF. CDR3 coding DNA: TGCGCCAGCAGCCAAGTGCTGGCGGGGGATACCTACGAGCAGTACTTC.

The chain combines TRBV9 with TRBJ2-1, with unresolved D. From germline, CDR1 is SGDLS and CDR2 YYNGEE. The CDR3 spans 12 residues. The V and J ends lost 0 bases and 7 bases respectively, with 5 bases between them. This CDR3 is CASSVAGNEQFF. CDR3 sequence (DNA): TGTGCCAGCAGCGTAGCAGGAAATGAGCAGTTCTTC.

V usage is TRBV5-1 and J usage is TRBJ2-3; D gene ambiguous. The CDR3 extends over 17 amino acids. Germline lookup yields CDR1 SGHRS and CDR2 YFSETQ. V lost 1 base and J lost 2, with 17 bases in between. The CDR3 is CASSLWQSARYTDTQYF. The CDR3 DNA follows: TGCGCCAGCAGCTTGTGGCAGTCTGCAAGATACACAGATACGCAGTATTTT.

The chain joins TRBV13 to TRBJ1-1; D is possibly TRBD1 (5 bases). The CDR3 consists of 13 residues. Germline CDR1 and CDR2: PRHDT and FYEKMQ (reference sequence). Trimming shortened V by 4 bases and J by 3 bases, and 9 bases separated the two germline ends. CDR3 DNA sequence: TGTGCCAGCAGCTCCGGGGGGTACACTGAAGCTTTCTTT. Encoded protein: CASSSGGYTEAFF.

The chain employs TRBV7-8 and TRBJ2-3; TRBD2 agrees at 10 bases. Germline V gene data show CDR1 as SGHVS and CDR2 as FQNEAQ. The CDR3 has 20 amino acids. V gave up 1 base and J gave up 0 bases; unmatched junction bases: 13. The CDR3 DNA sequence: TGTGCCAGCAGCTTAGGCTCCCTAGCGGGGGCGGTTACTAGCACAGATACGCAGTATTTT. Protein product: CASSLGSLAGAVTSTDTQYF.

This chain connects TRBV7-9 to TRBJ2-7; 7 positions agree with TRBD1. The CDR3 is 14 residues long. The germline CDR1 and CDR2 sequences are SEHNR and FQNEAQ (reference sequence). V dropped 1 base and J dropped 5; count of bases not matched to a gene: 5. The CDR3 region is CASSLGQGLNEQYF. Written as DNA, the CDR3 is TGTGCCAGCAGCTTAGGACAGGGTTTGAACGAGCAGTACTTC. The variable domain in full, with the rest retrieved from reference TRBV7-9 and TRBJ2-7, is DTGVSQNPRHKITKRGQNVTFRCDPISEHNRLYWYRQTLGQGPEFLTYFQNEAQLEKSRLLSDRFSAERPKGSFSTLEIQRTEQGDSAMYLCASSLGQGLNEQYFGPGTRLTVT.

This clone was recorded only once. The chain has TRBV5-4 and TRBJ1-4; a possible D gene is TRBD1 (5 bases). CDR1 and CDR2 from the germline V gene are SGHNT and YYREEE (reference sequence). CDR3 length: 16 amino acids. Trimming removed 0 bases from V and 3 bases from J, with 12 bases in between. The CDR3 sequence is CASSLGPGGANEKLFF. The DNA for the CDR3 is TGTGCCAGCAGCTTGGGGCCCGGGGGAGCTAATGAAAAACTGTTTTTT.

DNA of the CDR3: TGTGCCTGGAGCTTGTGGGCAGGGCCAGGGTACTTGGGCACTGAAGCTTTCTTT. This codes for CAWSLWAGPGYLGTEAFF. The chain combines TRBV30 with TRBJ1-1, with D possibly being TRBD1 (5 bases). Germline CDR1 GTSNPN, CDR2 SVGIG (reference sequence). Trimming pared 3 bases from V and 4 bases from J, leaving 27 bases between. This CDR3 has 18 amino acids.

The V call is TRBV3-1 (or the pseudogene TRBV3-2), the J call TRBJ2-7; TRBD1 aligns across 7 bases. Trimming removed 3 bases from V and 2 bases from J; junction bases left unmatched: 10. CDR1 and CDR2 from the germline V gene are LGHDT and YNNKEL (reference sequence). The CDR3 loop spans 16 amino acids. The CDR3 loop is CASSQVEGAAAYEQYF. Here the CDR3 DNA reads TGTGCCAGCAGCCAGGTAGAGGGGGCCGCAGCCTACGAGCAGTACTTC.

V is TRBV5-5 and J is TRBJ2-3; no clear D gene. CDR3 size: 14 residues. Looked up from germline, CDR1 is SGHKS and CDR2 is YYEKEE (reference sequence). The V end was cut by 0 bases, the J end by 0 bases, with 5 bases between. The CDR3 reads CASSLVSSTDTQYF. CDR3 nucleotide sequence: TGTGCCAGCAGCTTGGTATCCAGCACAGATACGCAGTATTTT.

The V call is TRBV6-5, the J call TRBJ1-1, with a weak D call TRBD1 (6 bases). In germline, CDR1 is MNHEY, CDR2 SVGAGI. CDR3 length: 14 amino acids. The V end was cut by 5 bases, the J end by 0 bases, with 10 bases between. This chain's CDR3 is CASSPGHLNTEAFF. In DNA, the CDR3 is TGTGCCAGCAGTCCGGGACACCTGAACACTGAAGCTTTCTTT.

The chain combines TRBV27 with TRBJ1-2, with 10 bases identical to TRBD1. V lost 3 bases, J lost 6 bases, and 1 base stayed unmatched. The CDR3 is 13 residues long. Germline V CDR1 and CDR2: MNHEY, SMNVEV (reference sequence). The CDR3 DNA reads TGTGCCAGCAGTTTTGGGACAGGGGATGGCTACACCTTC. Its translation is CASSFGTGDGYTF.

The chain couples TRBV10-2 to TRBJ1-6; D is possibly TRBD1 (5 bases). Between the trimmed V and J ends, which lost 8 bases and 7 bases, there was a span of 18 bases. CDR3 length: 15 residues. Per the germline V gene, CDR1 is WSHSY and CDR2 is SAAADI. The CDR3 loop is CASRLEWAGNSPLHF. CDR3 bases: TGCGCCAGCCGTCTAGAGTGGGCAGGGAATTCACCCCTCCACTTT.

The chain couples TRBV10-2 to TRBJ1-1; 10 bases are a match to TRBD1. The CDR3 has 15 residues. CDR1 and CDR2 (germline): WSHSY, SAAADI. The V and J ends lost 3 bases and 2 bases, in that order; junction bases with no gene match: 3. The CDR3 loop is CASSERDRGNTEAFF. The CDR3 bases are TGCGCCAGCAGTGAACGGGACAGGGGTAACACTGAAGCTTTCTTT.

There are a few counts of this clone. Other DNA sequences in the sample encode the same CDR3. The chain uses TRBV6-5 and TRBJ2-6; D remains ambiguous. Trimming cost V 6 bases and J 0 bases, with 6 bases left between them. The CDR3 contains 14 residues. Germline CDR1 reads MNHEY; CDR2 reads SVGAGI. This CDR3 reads CASRIGSGANVLTF. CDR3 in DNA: TGTGCCAGCAGGATCGGCTCTGGGGCCAACGTCCTGACTTTC.

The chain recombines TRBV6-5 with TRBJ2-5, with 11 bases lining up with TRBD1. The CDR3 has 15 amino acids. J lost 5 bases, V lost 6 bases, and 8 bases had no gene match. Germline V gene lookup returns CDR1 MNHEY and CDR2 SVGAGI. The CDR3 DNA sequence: TGTGCCAGCAGAAGGGGACAGGGGGGCACCGAGACCCAGTACTTC. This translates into CASRRGQGGTETQYF.